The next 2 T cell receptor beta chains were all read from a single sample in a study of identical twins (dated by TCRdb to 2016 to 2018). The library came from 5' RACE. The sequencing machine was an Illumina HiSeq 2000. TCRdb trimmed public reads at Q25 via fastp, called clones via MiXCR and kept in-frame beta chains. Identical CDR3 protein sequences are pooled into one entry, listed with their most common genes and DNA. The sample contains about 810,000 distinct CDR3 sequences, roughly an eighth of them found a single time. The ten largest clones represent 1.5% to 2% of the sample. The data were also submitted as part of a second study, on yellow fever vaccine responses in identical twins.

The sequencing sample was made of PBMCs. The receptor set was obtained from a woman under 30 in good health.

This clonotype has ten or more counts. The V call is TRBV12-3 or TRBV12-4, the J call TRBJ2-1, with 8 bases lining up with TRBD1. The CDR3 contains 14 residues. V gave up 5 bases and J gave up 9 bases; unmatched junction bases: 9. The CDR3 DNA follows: TGTGCCAGCAGTCTACGAGGACAGGGCGGTGAGCAGTTCTTC. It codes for CASSLRGQGGEQFF.

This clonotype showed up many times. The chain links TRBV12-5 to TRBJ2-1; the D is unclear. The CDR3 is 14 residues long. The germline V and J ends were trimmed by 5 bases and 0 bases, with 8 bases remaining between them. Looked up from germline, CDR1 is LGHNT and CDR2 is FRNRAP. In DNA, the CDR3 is TGTGCTAGTGGTCCTTCTAACTCCTACAATGAGCAGTTCTTC. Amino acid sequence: CASGPSNSYNEQFF.